A single sample is the source of the 27 T cell receptor beta chains below, sequenced in a study of blood T cell repertoires in COVID-19. The protocol was immunoSEQ multiplex PCR, while the TCRdb copy is restricted to in-frame clones and leaves out a portion. The profile shows 200,000 to 300,000 clones, roughly 88% of them singletons. Sequencing was carried out using peripheral blood. These receptors all come from a man aged 40-50 years with acute or convalescent COVID-19.

The rearrangement uses TRBV6-5 and TRBJ2-7, with D possibly TRBD2 on 5 matching bases. The CDR3 has 15 residues. V lost 8 bases and J lost 1, with 18 bases in between. Germline V lookup: CDR1 MNHEY, CDR2 SVGAGI. CDR3 DNA: TGTGCCAGCTCTTATTACGTCAGCGGATCCTACGAGCAGTACTTC. Its protein product is CASSYYVSGSYEQYF.

This chain uses TRBV7-3 with TRBJ2-7; 8 bases are a match to TRBD1. The CDR3 sequence is 14 residues long. With 5 bases clipped from V and 1 base from J, the junction kept 4 bases outside the gene matches. Germline values: CDR1 SGHTA, CDR2 FQGTGA. This CDR3 is CASSPRGLSYEQYF. The CDR3 DNA sequence: TGTGCCAGCAGCCCCAGGGGGCTATCCTACGAGCAGTACTTC.

The chain has TRBV15 and TRBJ2-2; D possibly corresponds to TRBD2 (5 bases). Germline V gene sequence: CDR1 LNHNV, CDR2 YYDKDF (reference sequence). This CDR3 contains 16 residues. Between the trimmed V and J ends, which lost 0 bases and 6 bases, there was a span of 14 bases. The CDR3 DNA follows: TGTGCCACCAGCAGAGAGACGACTATGGTGGCCGGGGAGCTGTTTTTT. This encodes CATSRETTMVAGELFF.

This rearrangement joins TRBV6-5 to TRBJ1-5, with 7 bases fitting TRBD1. This CDR3 spans 14 amino acids. The junction had 7 bases not matched to a gene; V was cut back by 4 bases and J by 7 bases. Germline assignment: CDR1 MNHEY and CDR2 SVGAGI. This chain's CDR3 is CASSWNRGEQPQHF. DNA of the CDR3: TGTGCCAGCAGTTGGAACAGGGGTGAACAGCCCCAGCATTTT.

Concerning this clone: One end of the junction is discordant with germline, which a read error may explain. This chain uses TRBV5-8 with TRBJ2-1; TRBD2 aligns across 14 bases. CDR3 length equals 16 residues. CDR1 is SGHTS and CDR2 is YDEGEE in the germline V gene. CDR3 sequence: CASTLGLAGVGNEQFF. The CDR3 DNA reads as TGTGCCAGCACCTTGGGACTAGCGGGAGTTGGAAATGAGCAGTTCTTC.

The chain employs TRBV7-2 and TRBJ1-6; the match to TRBD1 covers 10 bases. V was pared by 3 bases and J by 16 bases, with 12 bases of the junction left unmatched. The CDR3 extends over 15 amino acids. CDR1 is SGHTA and CDR2 is FQGNSA in the germline V gene. The CDR3 sequence: CASSFLGTGAVRLHF. CDR3 nucleotide sequence: TGTGCCAGCAGCTTCCTCGGGACAGGGGCGGTAAGGCTCCACTTT.

The chain joins TRBV5-6 to TRBJ2-1, with 9 bases lining up with TRBD2. In germline, CDR1 is SGHDT, CDR2 YYEEEE. The CDR3 is made up of 16 amino acids. The trim removed 5 bases at V and 9 bases at J, leaving 15 bases unmatched. Here the CDR3 reads CASRRPGLASKSEQFF. Here the CDR3 DNA reads TGTGCCAGCAGACGACCGGGACTAGCCTCGAAGAGTGAGCAGTTCTTC.

V usage is TRBV18 and J usage is TRBJ2-5; D is possibly TRBD1 (6 bases). Per germline, CDR1 KGHSH and CDR2 LQKENI. Trimming removed 0 bases from V and 2 bases from J, with 13 bases in between. The CDR3 is 16 residues long. This CDR3 reads CASSPPGRGWQETQYF. DNA of the CDR3: TGTGCCAGCTCACCACCGGGCAGGGGTTGGCAAGAGACCCAGTACTTC. Full variable domain (missing parts from reference TRBV18 and TRBJ2-5): NAGVMQNPRHLVRRRGQEARLRCSPMKGHSHVYWYRQLPEEGLKFMVYLQKENIIDESGMPKERFSAEFPKEGPSILRIQQVVRGDSAAYFCASSPPGRGWQETQYFGPGTRLLVL.

The chain recombines TRBV20-1 with TRBJ2-1, with TRBD2 identical over 12 bases. Germline loops: CDR1 DFQATT, CDR2 SNEGSKA (reference sequence). The CDR3 is 15 amino acids. Trimming cost V 3 bases and J 6 bases; bases outside gene matches: 6. The CDR3 DNA sequence: TGCAGTGCTAGTTACGGACTAGCGGGATTCAATGAGCAGTTCTTC. Its translation is CSASYGLAGFNEQFF.

The CDR3: CASSYSGTVGSPLHF. DNA for the CDR3: TGTGCCAGCAGTTACTCAGGGACAGTAGGCTCACCCCTCCACTTT. The chain employs TRBV6-5 and TRBJ1-6; TRBD1 matches 7 bases. From germline, CDR1 is MNHEY and CDR2 SVGAGI. With 0 bases clipped from V and 10 bases from J, the junction kept 6 bases outside the gene matches. The length of the CDR3 is 15 residues.

This clone was counted many times. CDR3 sequence: CASSMTPLSYNEQFF. In nucleotides, the CDR3 is TGTGCCAGTAGTATGACTCCTCTTTCGTACAATGAGCAGTTCTTC. This chain links TRBV19 with TRBJ2-1; D call uncertain. CDR1 and CDR2 (germline): LNHDA, SQIVND (reference sequence). V was clipped by 3 bases and J by 4 bases, with 13 bases between them. The CDR3 is made up of 15 amino acids.

J is TRBJ1-1 and V is TRBV6-2 or TRBV6-3, with 8 bases fitting TRBD1. Trimming took 5 bases from V and 1 from J; bases not matched to a gene: 3. This CDR3 has 14 amino acids. The germline V gene has CDR1 MNHEY and CDR2 SVGEGT. DNA for the CDR3: TGTGCCAGCAGTCGGGACAGGAGGAACACTGAAGCTTTCTTT. Translated: CASSRDRRNTEAFF.

The chain's CDR3 is CASSLPGTGPPEAFF. Here the CDR3 DNA reads TGTGCCAGCAGTTTACCCGGGACAGGGCCACCTGAAGCTTTCTTT. This rearrangement joins TRBV28 to TRBJ1-1; TRBD1 matches 9 bases. The J segment lost 6 bases and the V segment lost 2 bases, leaving 7 bases of the junction unmatched. The CDR3 runs 15 residues. CDR1 MDHEN and CDR2 SYDVKM come from the germline V gene.

The chain carries TRBV30 and TRBJ1-3, with a weak D call TRBD1 (5 bases). The CDR3 sequence is 14 residues long. Trimming removed 4 bases from V and 4 bases from J, with 14 bases in between. Germline V gene sequence: CDR1 GTSNPN, CDR2 SVGIG (reference sequence). The CDR3 region has the DNA TGTGCCTGGACCGTGGCGGGGGTCGGAAACACCATATATTTT. It specifies CAWTVAGVGNTIYF.

The V gene is TRBV6-2 or TRBV6-3, the J gene TRBJ1-5; 8 bases fit TRBD1. The CDR3 is 17 amino acids. V lost 2 bases, J lost 4 bases, and 10 bases stayed unmatched. From germline, CDR1 is MNHEY and CDR2 SVGEGT. CDR3 protein: CASSYMISGGGNQPQHF. The CDR3 DNA reads TGTGCCAGCAGTTACATGATATCAGGGGGCGGAAATCAGCCCCAGCATTTT.

The DNA of the CDR3 is TGTGCCAGCAGCGTAGAAGGGAACAGGGGCACTGAAGCTTTCTTT. Residues: CASSVEGNRGTEAFF. V usage is TRBV9 and J usage is TRBJ1-1; 7 bases align to TRBD1. CDR3 size: 15 residues. V trimming: 0 bases; J trimming: 4 bases; junction bases outside the gene matches: 6. The germline V gene has CDR1 SGDLS and CDR2 YYNGEE. Full variable domain (outside the CDR3, taken from reference TRBV9 and TRBJ1-1): DSGVTQTPKHLITATGQRVTLRCSPRSGDLSVYWYQQSLDQGLQFLIQYYNGEERAKGNILERFSAQQFPDLHSELNLSSLELGDSALYFCASSVEGNRGTEAFFGQGTRLTVV.

This clone was counted a few times. V is TRBV30 and J is TRBJ1-2; 7 nucleotides match TRBD1. Germline values: CDR1 GTSNPN, CDR2 SVGIG (reference sequence). Losses at the gene ends were 2 bases for V and 8 bases for J; bases not matched to a gene: 11. CDR3 size: 14 residues. The CDR3: CAWSIERRGGGYTF. The CDR3 DNA reads as TGTGCCTGGAGTATAGAGAGGAGAGGGGGCGGCTACACCTTC.

The CDR3 DNA reads TGTGCCAGCAGTTTGGGCAGATTTTCTGAAAAACTGTTTTTT. Amino acid sequence: CASSLGRFSEKLFF. This sequence joins TRBV27 and TRBJ1-4; D is ambiguous. The length of the CDR3 is 14 residues. V lost 3 bases, J lost 7 bases, and 12 bases lay in between. Germline V gene sequence: CDR1 MNHEY, CDR2 SMNVEV (reference sequence).

This sequence joins TRBV10-2 and TRBJ2-3; possible D gene TRBD1, 5 bases. Trimming removed 2 bases from V and 0 bases from J, with 9 bases in between. The CDR3 totals 15 residues. Germline V gene sequence: CDR1 WSHSY, CDR2 SAAADI. The CDR3 coding sequence is TGCGCCAGCAGTGAGGCGACAGATAGCACAGATACGCAGTATTTT. Protein sequence: CASSEATDSTDTQYF.

The genes are TRBV12-5 and TRBJ1-3; the D gene is possibly TRBD1 (5 bases). Trimming took off 3 bases at V and 4 bases at J, with 10 bases between the two ends. This CDR3 comprises 14 residues. The germline V gene has CDR1 LGHNT and CDR2 FRNRAP. CDR3 in DNA: TGTGCTAGTGGTTTAGGGGTGCTGGGAAACACCATATATTTT. Protein sequence: CASGLGVLGNTIYF. The complete variable domain, with remaining parts taken from reference TRBV12-5 and TRBJ1-3, reads DARVTQTPRHKVTEMGQEVTMRCQPILGHNTVFWYRQTMMQGLELLAYFRNRAPLDDSGMPKDRFSAEMPDATLATLKIQPSEPRDSAVYFCASGLGVLGNTIYFGEGSWLTVV.

This clone was counted once. J is TRBJ2-5 and V is TRBV29-1; 10 bases line up with TRBD1. J gave up 5 bases and V 4 bases, and 4 bases lay outside the gene matches. The germline V gene encodes CDR1 SQVTM and CDR2 ANQGSEA. This CDR3 has 13 residues. As DNA, the CDR3 is TGCAGCGTTGGAAGGACAGGGGGGGAGACCCAGTACTTC. This codes for CSVGRTGGETQYF.

This clone was found once. The V gene is TRBV10-1, the J gene TRBJ1-3; D is unclear. This CDR3 contains 14 residues. The germline V and J ends were trimmed by 6 bases and 0 bases, with 9 bases remaining between them. The germline V gene has CDR1 WNHNN and CDR2 SYGVQD (reference sequence). The CDR3 coding sequence is TGCGCCAGCAGGGATGACTACTCTGGAAACACCATATATTTT. Translating gives CASRDDYSGNTIYF.

The rearrangement links TRBV12-3 or TRBV12-4 to TRBJ1-2, with TRBD1 identical over 10 bases. V dropped 5 bases and J dropped 6; count of bases not matched to a gene: 3. The CDR3 totals 13 residues. The CDR3 region has the DNA TGTGCCAGCAGTGACGACAGGGGGCATGGCTACACCTTC. It codes for CASSDDRGHGYTF.

The V call is TRBV2, the J call TRBJ1-2, with D tentatively TRBD1 (6 bases). V lost 7 bases and J 2 bases, leaving 14 bases between the germline ends. Looked up from germline, CDR1 is SNHLY and CDR2 is FYNNEI. CDR3 length equals 14 residues. CDR3 loop: CASTPQGQNYGYTF. Here the CDR3 DNA reads TGTGCCAGCACCCCCCAGGGACAAAACTATGGCTACACCTTC.

CDR3 nucleotide sequence: TGTGCCAGCAGCTTTAGGGGATTGAACACTGAAGCTTTCTTT. Its translation: CASSFRGLNTEAFF. The chain employs TRBV5-6 and TRBJ1-1, with D perhaps TRBD1 (5 bases). The V and J ends lost 2 bases and 0 bases respectively, with 8 bases between them. Germline V CDR1 and CDR2: SGHDT, YYEEEE. The CDR3 totals 14 residues.

The V and J genes are TRBV3-1 (or the pseudogene TRBV3-2) and TRBJ2-2, with a tentative D call TRBD1 (6 bases). Germline V gives CDR1 LGHDT, CDR2 YNNKEL (reference sequence). V was trimmed by 0 bases and J by 6 bases, leaving 14 bases between them. The CDR3 covers 16 residues. Here the CDR3 DNA reads TGTGCCAGCAGCCAAGAGAGGGGGAGTGACCCCGGGGAGCTGTTTTTT. This codes for CASSQERGSDPGELFF.

The chain uses TRBV9 and TRBJ2-7; perhaps TRBD1 as D (6 bases). CDR3 length: 15 amino acids. Germline V lookup: CDR1 SGDLS, CDR2 YYNGEE. V gave up 4 bases and J gave up 0 bases, with 14 bases separating them. The CDR3 DNA follows: TGTGCCAGCAGCCCAACCAGGACAGCCTCCTACGAGCAGTACTTC. Protein sequence: CASSPTRTASYEQYF.